The T cell receptor (beta chain) described here comes from a study of Graves' ophthalmopathy and Graves' hyperthyroidism. At the level of the study: Prior to any treatment, peripheral blood was collected at the time of initial diagnosis.

Trimming at V came to 5 bases and at J to 7 bases, leaving 4 bases not matched to a gene. In germline, CDR1 is SGHTA, CDR2 FQGTGA. The CDR3 has 13 amino acids. RNA transcripts yielded amplified TCR beta CDR3 regions. First-round RT-PCR employed HTBI primers, with a second-round multiplex PCR after it. MiXCR, run by TCRdb on the multiplex PCR reads, gives a single entry per CDR3 protein. The table has hundreds of thousands of distinct CDR3 sequences, around 40% seen once. The sequence derives from an adult man with Graves' ophthalmopathy. The chain links TRBV7-3 to TRBJ2-5; 10 bases fit TRBD2. The specimen sequenced was peripheral blood. The CDR3 nucleotides read TGTGCCAGCAGCCCAGCGGGGGGGCGGACCCAGTACTTC. As protein: CASSPAGGRTQYF.